The sequence of this T cell receptor (beta chain) was determined in a study of cytomegalovirus exposure and HLA in healthy donors. Study overall: The early release's HLA-typed donors yielded 65 million to 85 million unique TCRs. Study-wide results and caveats: Excluded were some V segments that proved indistinguishable, including TRBV6-2 and TRBV6-3.

Turning to this clone: No antigen is known for it.

In germline, CDR1 is SGHRS, CDR2 YFSETQ. The CDR3 runs 13 residues. PCR was performed using 60 Vbeta and 13 Jbeta primers. TCRdb's copy holds only in-frame clones and misses some; the assay was immunoSEQ multiplex PCR. The sample has under 200,000 clones, about 85% seen once. The chain joins TRBV5-1 to TRBJ2-5, with TRBD1 as a possible D gene (5 bases). The DNA end is more similar to TRBJ2-7, so the J call may be wrong. The sample comprised PBMCs. This clonotype was obtained from a male donor in good health and CMV-seropositive. CDR3 region: CASSQGWSYEQYF. The CDR3 DNA is TGCGCCAGCAGCCAGGGTTGGTCCTACGAGCAGTACTTC.